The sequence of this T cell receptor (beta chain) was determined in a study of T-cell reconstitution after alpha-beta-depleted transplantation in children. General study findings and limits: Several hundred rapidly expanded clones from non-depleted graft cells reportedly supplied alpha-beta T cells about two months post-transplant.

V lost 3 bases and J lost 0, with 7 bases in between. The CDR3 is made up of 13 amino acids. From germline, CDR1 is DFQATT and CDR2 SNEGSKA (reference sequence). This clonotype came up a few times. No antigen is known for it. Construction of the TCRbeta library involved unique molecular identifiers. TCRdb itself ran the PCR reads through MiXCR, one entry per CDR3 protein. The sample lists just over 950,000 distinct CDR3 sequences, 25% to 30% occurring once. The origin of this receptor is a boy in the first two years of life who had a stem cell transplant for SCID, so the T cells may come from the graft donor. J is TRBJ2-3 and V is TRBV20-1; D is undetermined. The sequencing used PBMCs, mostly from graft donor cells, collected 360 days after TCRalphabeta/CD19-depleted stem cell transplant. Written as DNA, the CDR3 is TGCAGTGCTAGTGGTCGTAGCACAGATACGCAGTATTTT. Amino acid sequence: CSASGRSTDTQYF.